This record covers a single T cell receptor beta chain. Which cohort a participant joined came from the clinical history participants gave. Exposed study participants had met a COVID-19 case within 2 weeks before entry. This sample is part of a study of blood T cell repertoires in COVID-19. At the level of the study: The cDNA or gDNA used as material had been derived from T cells, B-cell-depleted T cells, or PBMCs.

Germline values: CDR1 SGHDT, CDR2 YYEEEE. The J segment lost 8 bases and the V segment lost 5 bases, leaving 7 bases of the junction unmatched. CDR3 length: 13 residues. In the authors' methods: Nucleated cell number was recorded as an estimate derived from reference gene primer amplification. Only in-frame clones appear in the TCRdb table, and some are missing; sequencing was by immunoSEQ multiplex PCR. The DNA was the basis for D and trimming; V, J and clone size are from that table. The sample has around 140,000 clones, about nine tenths seen once. V usage is TRBV5-6 and J usage is TRBJ1-2; 9 bases fit TRBD1. This receptor was taken from a woman in her 40s who had been exposed to COVID-19. Sequenced input: PBMCs or T cells enriched from blood (not recorded which). As DNA, the CDR3 is TGTGCCAGCAGTCTACAGGGGGCGCCAGGCTACACCTTC. It is translated as CASSLQGAPGYTF.